These 5 T cell receptor beta chains were all obtained from the same sample, sequenced in a study of blood T cell repertoires in COVID-19. Profiled with immunoSEQ multiplex PCR; TCRdb holds only in-frame clones, not every one. The sample holds about 130,000 clones, about 80% seen once. Sequenced sample: peripheral blood. The source is a woman of 80 years or more with acute or convalescent COVID-19.

The J gene is TRBJ1-5, the V gene TRBV11-2; tentative D call: TRBD1 (5 bases). V was shortened by 1 base and J by 7 bases, with 14 bases between the two germline ends. Per germline, CDR1 SGHAT and CDR2 FQNNGV. The CDR3 has 15 residues. This CDR3 is CASSLGYGGGQPQHF. The DNA for the CDR3 is TGTGCCAGCAGCTTAGGATACGGGGGAGGGCAGCCCCAGCATTTT.

The chain carries TRBV5-4 and TRBJ1-2; maybe TRBD1 (6 bases). This CDR3 is built from 13 residues. Trimming cost V 7 bases and J 2 bases, with 12 bases left between them. Germline V lookup: CDR1 SGHNT, CDR2 YYREEE (reference sequence). CDR3 amino acids: CASAPDRNYGYTF. The CDR3 nucleotides are TGTGCCAGCGCCCCGGACAGAAACTATGGCTACACCTTC.

This clone was detected ten times or more. The chain carries TRBV5-6 and TRBJ1-3; possible D gene TRBD1, 5 bases. V was shortened by 0 bases and J by 0 bases, with 10 bases between the two germline ends. Germline CDR1 is SGHDT and CDR2 is YYEEEE. The CDR3 consists of 16 residues. CDR3 loop: CASSLVGGDSGNTIYF. The CDR3 DNA follows: TGTGCCAGCAGCTTGGTGGGGGGGGACTCTGGAAACACCATATATTTT.

The rearrangement links TRBV6-5 to TRBJ2-1, with TRBD1 as a possible D gene (6 bases). This CDR3 is 15 amino acids long. V lost 2 bases, J lost 6 bases, and 14 bases lay in between. Germline lookup yields CDR1 MNHEY and CDR2 SVGAGI. The CDR3 here is CASSYGQPQINEQFF. The CDR3, as DNA: TGTGCCAGCAGTTACGGACAGCCACAAATCAATGAGCAGTTCTTC.

The chain carries TRBV18 and TRBJ1-6; 7 positions agree with TRBD1. Germline CDR1 KGHSH, CDR2 LQKENI. The CDR3 loop spans 14 amino acids. V shed 2 bases, J shed 7 bases, and the junction held 2 bases outside the gene matches. The CDR3 DNA sequence: TGTGCCAGCTCACCAGTACAGGGGAATTCACCCCTCCACTTT. Its translation: CASSPVQGNSPLHF.